This T cell receptor (beta chain) was identified during a study of cytomegalovirus exposure and HLA in healthy donors. General study findings and limits: Earlier analysis looked at TCR beta V segments, and most were productive about 87% or about 30% of the time. Cytomegalovirus-associated status was assigned to approximately 160 TCR beta chains. Later, an analysis found that common viral pathogens appeared to be linked with several of the most significant clusters. The majority of CMV-associated TCR beta chains were reported as apparently HLA-restricted in a later analysis.

CDR1 and CDR2 from the germline V gene are MNHEY and SMNVEV (reference sequence). V was clipped by 6 bases and J by 0 bases, with 24 bases between them. The CDR3 length is 20 residues. PCR was performed using 60 Vbeta and 13 Jbeta primers. Using immunoSEQ multiplex PCR, the repertoire was profiled, and TCRdb retains in-frame clones only, with some absent. The sample holds 140,000 to 150,000 clones, 80% to 85% seen once. About this clone: Its target is unknown.

The receptor was isolated from a male donor in good health and CMV-seronegative. The rearrangement links TRBV27 to TRBJ1-6; tentative D call: TRBD1 (6 bases). Sequenced material: PBMCs. The CDR3 loop reads CASRHLYRDTQSSYNSPLHF. The CDR3 DNA reads TGTGCCAGCAGACACCTGTACCGGGACACCCAGAGCTCCTATAATTCACCCCTCCACTTT.